This TCR beta chain was recorded in a study of a mutant IDH1 vaccine in newly diagnosed glioma. Study in general: Patients were started on vaccination 4-6 weeks after radiotherapy alone, or with temozolomide cycles. Beforehand, treatment had been radiotherapy, temozolomide, or both; the majority received both. Study-level results: Among patients, around 93% showed immune responses induced by the vaccine.

Deletions cut 4 bases from V and 4 bases from J, with 13 bases between. Germline V gene data show CDR1 as MNHEY and CDR2 as SVGAGI. CDR3 length: 14 amino acids. Produced via immunoSEQ multiplex PCR; TCRdb's table is partial and in-frame only. The profile shows over 45,000 clones, roughly 80% of them singletons. In regard to this clone: What it binds is unknown.

As to time point: week 5, during vaccination. Alongside topical imiquimod, each dose of vaccine comprised 300 ug of mutant IDH1 20-mer peptide. Source: PBMCs, taken from a glioma patient whose treatment included an IDH1 peptide vaccine. The clonotype originates from a woman aged 45-59 years with glioma. The J gene is TRBJ2-5, the V gene TRBV6-5; D possibly uses TRBD1 or TRBD2 (5 bases each). CDR3 in DNA: TGTGCCAGCAGTTCGGTCCAGGGAGTAGAGACCCAGTACTTC. It is translated as CASSSVQGVETQYF.